This record concerns one TCR beta chain sequence. Antigen unknown. The PCR made use of 60 Vbeta and 13 Jbeta primers. Profiled with immunoSEQ multiplex PCR; TCRdb holds only in-frame clones, not every one. Found here are 120,000 to 150,000 clones, roughly 76% of them singletons; the top ten hold roughly 14%. The data were obtained in a study of cytomegalovirus exposure and HLA in healthy donors. Study-level results: Rare TCR sequences predominated, though certain public TCRs were found in many donors. Sequencing artifact likely explains a cluster of highly shared sequence variants.

This CDR3 contains 15 residues. The V and J ends lost 6 bases and 1 base, in that order; junction bases with no gene match: 9. CDR1 SQVTM and CDR2 ANQGSEA come from the germline V gene. Material for sequencing was PBMCs. The TCR sequence derives from a human donor in good health. The V gene is TRBV29-1, the J gene TRBJ1-1, with 9 positions matching TRBD1. The CDR3 here is CSVTQQGAANTEAFF. As DNA, the CDR3 is TGCAGCGTAACGCAACAGGGGGCGGCGAACACTGAAGCTTTCTTT.